This TCR beta chain derives from a study of blood T cell repertoires in COVID-19. Study summary: T cells, B-cell-depleted T cells, or PBMCs supplied cDNA or gDNA.

The CDR3 consists of 14 residues. Trimming at V came to 4 bases and at J to 4 bases, leaving 5 bases not matched to a gene. From germline, CDR1 is SGHVS and CDR2 FQNEAQ. This clone was recorded at least ten times. Using immunoSEQ multiplex PCR, the repertoire was profiled, and TCRdb retains in-frame clones only, with some absent. The sample comprises about 130,000 clones, approximately 74% of which are singletons, and around 6% rests with the top ten. This receptor was obtained from a man in his fifties or sixties with acute or convalescent COVID-19. Sequencing was done on a sample of peripheral blood. The chain carries TRBV7-8 and TRBJ1-1; 8 nucleotides agree with TRBD1. The CDR3 protein is CASSSYGQGTEAFF. For the CDR3, the DNA is TGTGCCAGCAGCTCTTACGGACAGGGCACTGAAGCTTTCTTT.